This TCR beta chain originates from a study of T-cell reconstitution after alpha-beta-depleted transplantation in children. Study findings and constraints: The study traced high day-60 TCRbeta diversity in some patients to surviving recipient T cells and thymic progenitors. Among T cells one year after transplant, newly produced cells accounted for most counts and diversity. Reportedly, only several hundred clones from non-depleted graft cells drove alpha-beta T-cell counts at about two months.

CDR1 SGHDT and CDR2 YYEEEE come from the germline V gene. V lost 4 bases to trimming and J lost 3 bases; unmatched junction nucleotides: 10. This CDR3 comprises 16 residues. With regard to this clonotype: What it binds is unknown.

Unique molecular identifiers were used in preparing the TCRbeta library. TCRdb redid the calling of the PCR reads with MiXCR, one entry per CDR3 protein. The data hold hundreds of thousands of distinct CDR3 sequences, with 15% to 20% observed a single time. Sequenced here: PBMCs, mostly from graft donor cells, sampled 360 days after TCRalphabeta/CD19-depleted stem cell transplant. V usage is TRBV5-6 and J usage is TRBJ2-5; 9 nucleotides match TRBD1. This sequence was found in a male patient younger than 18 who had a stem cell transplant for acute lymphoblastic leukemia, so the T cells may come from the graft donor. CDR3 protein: CASSRDTGTGKETQYF. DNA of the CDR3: TGTGCCAGCAGCCGGGACACCGGGACAGGGAAAGAGACCCAGTACTTC.